Below, 23 T cell receptor beta chains from the same sample are listed, as sequenced in a study of T-cell reconstitution after alpha-beta-depleted transplantation in children. The study's findings and limits: From newly produced T cells came most of the T-cell counts and diversity one year after transplant.

The library targeted TCRbeta and was prepared with unique molecular identifiers. TCRdb re-analysed the PCR reads in MiXCR, keeping a single row per CDR3 protein. This sample yields about 300,000 distinct CDR3 sequences, of which roughly 8.2% are seen a single time; approximately 9% belongs to the top ten. These receptors' antigens are unknown. Sequenced material: peripheral blood, taken 360 days after TCRalphabeta/CD19-depleted stem cell transplant. The receptors stem from a female patient aged 2-9 years who had a stem cell transplant for Fanconi anemia, so the T cells may come from the graft donor.

This clonotype was detected ten times or more. The V gene is TRBV4-2, the J gene TRBJ1-1; TRBD1 might be the D (6 bases). The V end was cut by 2 bases, the J end by 1 base, with 11 bases between. The CDR3 runs to 15 residues. Germline V gene lookup returns CDR1 LGHNA and CDR2 YNFKEQ. In nucleotides, the CDR3 is TGTGCCAGCAGCCAACGGGGGCACGGGAACACTGAAGCTTTCTTT. Its protein product is CASSQRGHGNTEAFF.

This clonotype was picked up many times. This rearrangement joins TRBV12-3 or TRBV12-4 to TRBJ1-4; D ambiguous. There are 13 residues in the CDR3. Between the trimmed V and J ends, which lost 3 bases and 4 bases, there was a span of 6 bases. In DNA form, the CDR3 reads TGTGCCAGCAGTTTGTCCCATAATGAAAAACTGTTTTTT. It specifies CASSLSHNEKLFF.

The V and J genes are TRBV7-3 and TRBJ2-1; 8 nucleotides match TRBD2. Per the germline V gene, CDR1 is SGHTA and CDR2 is FQGTGA. V gave up 6 bases and J gave up 1 base; unmatched junction bases: 11. The CDR3 is 17 residues long. The CDR3 sequence: CASSQRGGLHSYNEQFF. The CDR3 DNA reads as TGTGCCAGCAGTCAACGGGGGGGGCTTCATTCCTACAATGAGCAGTTCTTC.

A few counts support this clonotype. V and J are TRBV6-4 and TRBJ1-2; the D gene is possibly TRBD1 (5 bases). CDR1 is MRHNA and CDR2 is SNTAGT in the germline V gene. Trimming stripped 6 bases from V and 4 bases from J, with 30 bases between. This CDR3 is built from 19 residues. CDR3 in DNA: TGTGCCAGCAGGGCGCGGGGCAGTATAAACGAGCCCCACATCTATGGCTACACCTTC. It specifies CASRARGSINEPHIYGYTF.

This clonotype was observed at least ten times. CDR3 amino acids: CASSPGTVSGANVLTF. CDR3 nucleotides: TGTGCCAGCAGCCCCGGGACAGTCTCTGGGGCCAACGTCCTGACTTTC. The rearrangement links TRBV4-2 to TRBJ2-6; 7 bases line up with TRBD1. The CDR3 runs 16 residues. Germline CDR1 reads LGHNA; CDR2 reads YNFKEQ. The V segment lost 4 bases and the J segment 0 bases; nucleotides outside the gene matches: 3.

This clonotype was detected many times. The V gene is TRBV5-1, the J gene TRBJ2-7; 8 nucleotides line up with TRBD1. The V gene end was trimmed by 4 bases and the J gene end by 3 bases; junction bases not matched to a gene: 6. This CDR3 spans 14 amino acids. CDR1 and CDR2 from the germline V gene are SGHRS and YFSETQ. CDR3 sequence reads: CASSRDRTFYEQYF. The CDR3 coding sequence is TGCGCCAGCAGCCGGGACAGGACCTTCTACGAGCAGTACTTC.

This clonotype has a count of ten or more. A much larger clone is a single base away; this may be a read error. V and J are TRBV12-3 or TRBV12-4 and TRBJ2-5, with D uncertain. Trimming removed 3 bases from V and 5 bases from J, with 4 bases in between. The CDR3 has 11 residues. This chain's CDR3 is CASSFMETQYF. As DNA, the CDR3 is TGTGCCAGCAGTTTCATGGAGACCCAGTACTTC.

The genes are TRBV30 and TRBJ1-2; D remains unclear. V was clipped by 3 bases and J by 7 bases, with 6 bases between them. The CDR3 extends over 10 amino acids. Germline V CDR1 and CDR2: GTSNPN, SVGIG (reference sequence). The CDR3 loop is CAWSGSGYTF. DNA for the CDR3: TGTGCCTGGAGCGGGTCTGGCTACACCTTC.

About this clonotype: The CDR3 does not close with the conserved phenylalanine or tryptophan, likely indicating a read error. The V call is TRBV20-1, the J call TRBJ1-1; D not certain. Germline CDR1 DFQATT, CDR2 SNEGSKA (reference sequence). CDR3 length equals 15 residues. Trimming removed 2 bases at V and 0 bases at J, with 13 bases between. The DNA for the CDR3 is TGCAGTGCTAGAAGGGTTGCTTGGCTGAACACTGAAGCTTTCTAT. Residues: CSARRVAWLNTEAFY.

This chain links TRBV30 with TRBJ2-1, with 7 bases matching TRBD1. Germline values: CDR1 GTSNPN, CDR2 SVGIG (reference sequence). CDR3 length: 15 amino acids. Trimming took 1 base from V and 5 from J; bases not matched to a gene: 8. CDR3 nucleotide sequence: TGTGCCTGGAGTGGTGACAGGGCGCTAAACAATGAGCAGTTCTTC. This translates into CAWSGDRALNNEQFF.

Comment on this clonotype: An end of the junction does not agree with germline; a read error may underlie this. J is TRBJ2-6 and V is TRBV6-1; a possible D gene is TRBD1 (6 bases). The CDR3 contains 14 residues. CDR1 MNHNS and CDR2 SASEGT come from the germline V gene. CDR3 loop: CASSGTVGANFLTF. The CDR3 region has the DNA TGTGCCAGCAGTGGGACAGTCGGGGCCAACTTCCTGACTTTC.

This clonotype appeared many times. The genes are TRBV4-2 and TRBJ2-3; no reliable D call. Germline V lookup: CDR1 LGHNA, CDR2 YNFKEQ. Trimming took off 1 base at V and 0 bases at J, with 11 bases between the two ends. The CDR3 totals 16 residues. The CDR3 reads CASSQVSQLSTDTQYF. The CDR3 nucleotides read TGTGCCAGCAGCCAAGTATCCCAGCTTAGCACAGATACGCAGTATTTT.

This clonotype was seen a handful of times. This chain uses TRBV20-1 with TRBJ2-1; D gene uncertain. This CDR3 contains 15 residues. V was shortened by 2 bases and J by 3 bases, with 14 bases between the two germline ends. Per germline, CDR1 DFQATT and CDR2 SNEGSKA (reference sequence). CDR3 loop: CSARSSRRSYNEQFF. The CDR3 nucleotides are TGCAGTGCTAGATCTTCGAGACGGAGCTACAATGAGCAGTTCTTC.

The chain has TRBV20-1 and TRBJ1-5; possibly TRBD1 for D (5 bases). Germline V gene data show CDR1 as DFQATT and CDR2 as SNEGSKA (reference sequence). The CDR3 sequence is 15 residues long. V lost 0 bases, J lost 3 bases, and 12 bases lay in between. As DNA, the CDR3 is TGCAGTGCTAGAGAGTCTCCCAGGGTCAATCAGCCCCAGCATTTT. This gives the protein CSARESPRVNQPQHF.

This clonotype was found many times. V is TRBV12-3 or TRBV12-4 and J is TRBJ1-6; D gene unclear. V was clipped by 0 bases and J by 7 bases, with 10 bases between them. The CDR3 totals 15 residues. The CDR3 here is CASSLARAWNSPLHF. CDR3 in DNA: TGTGCCAGCAGTTTAGCCCGGGCTTGGAATTCACCCCTCCACTTT.

V is TRBV7-2 and J is TRBJ1-5; 8 bases are shared with TRBD1. The V and J ends lost 1 base and 4 bases, in that order; junction bases with no gene match: 6. The germline V gene encodes CDR1 SGHTA and CDR2 FQGNSA. The CDR3 is made up of 16 amino acids. This CDR3 reads CASSLEIGQGNQPQHF. The CDR3 nucleotides read TGTGCCAGCAGCTTAGAGATAGGACAGGGTAATCAGCCCCAGCATTTT.

There are many counts of this clonotype. J is TRBJ2-4 and V is TRBV29-1; tentative D call: TRBD1 (8 bases). CDR1 and CDR2 (germline): SQVTM, ANQGSEA. This CDR3 comprises 16 residues. The V and J ends lost 1 base and 8 bases respectively, with 21 bases between them. The CDR3 sequence is CSVEVSPGGAGDIQYF. CDR3 coding DNA: TGCAGCGTTGAAGTCTCTCCAGGGGGCGCGGGGGACATTCAGTACTTC.

This clonotype was recorded at least ten times. The chain joins TRBV27 to TRBJ2-1, with 8 bases lining up with TRBD2. Germline V lookup: CDR1 MNHEY, CDR2 SMNVEV (reference sequence). CDR3 length: 15 amino acids. V trimming: 2 bases; J trimming: 7 bases; junction bases outside the gene matches: 7. CDR3 amino acids: CASSLRVREGNEQFF. As DNA, the CDR3 is TGTGCCAGCAGTTTACGCGTCCGGGAGGGTAATGAGCAGTTCTTC.

V and J are TRBV4-2 and TRBJ2-7, with 8 bases that match TRBD1. V gave up 4 bases and J gave up 7 bases; unmatched junction bases: 15. Germline-derived CDR1 and CDR2 are LGHNA and YNFKEQ. This CDR3 is 16 amino acids long. CDR3 amino acids: CASSLKDRDDLWEQYF. DNA of the CDR3: TGTGCCAGCAGCCTAAAGGACAGGGATGACTTGTGGGAGCAGTACTTC.

This chain joins TRBV10-3 and TRBJ2-1; 7 positions agree with TRBD2. The germline V gene encodes CDR1 ENHRY and CDR2 SYGVKD. The CDR3 spans 14 residues. Germline trimming cut 2 bases from V and 5 bases from J; bases unmatched to any gene: 3. CDR3 bases: TGTGCCATCAGTGAGGGCGGGAGAAACAATGAGCAGTTCTTC. It codes for CAISEGGRNNEQFF.

The chain links TRBV5-1 to TRBJ1-6, with a tentative D call TRBD1 (6 bases). This CDR3 is built from 15 residues. The V gene lost 3 bases and the J gene lost 8 bases, with 15 bases spanning the gap. Germline loops: CDR1 SGHRS, CDR2 YFSETQ. The CDR3 loop is CASSSEWGAYSPLHF. The CDR3 bases are TGCGCCAGCAGCTCCGAATGGGGGGCTTATTCACCCCTCCACTTT.

This clonotype was seen ten or more times. This chain links TRBV10-3 with TRBJ2-5, with D unresolved. In germline, CDR1 is ENHRY, CDR2 SYGVKD. This CDR3 comprises 15 residues. V was cut by 4 bases and J by 2 bases, with 14 bases left in between. CDR3 sequence: CAISVGSGQQETQYF. Written as DNA, the CDR3 is TGTGCCATCAGTGTAGGCTCAGGCCAACAAGAGACCCAGTACTTC.

The chain is built from TRBV10-3 and TRBJ2-7; 10 bases are a match to TRBD2. Germline CDR1 and CDR2: ENHRY and SYGVKD. Losses at the gene ends were 8 bases for V and 3 bases for J; bases not matched to a gene: 10. The CDR3 spans 15 residues. CDR3 sequence: CAIRDGLADFYEQYF. The CDR3 DNA reads TGTGCCATCCGGGACGGACTAGCGGATTTCTACGAGCAGTACTTC.